One T cell receptor (beta chain) is described in this entry. Only a few counts were recorded for this clone. The specificity of this receptor is unknown. Nothing much larger sits one base from this clone, and base qualities are not available. The immunoSEQ Assay, a bias-controlled multiplex PCR, was used to amplify TCRbeta CDR3 regions from genomic DNA. Under the source paper's analysis protocol: Nucleated cell counts per sample were estimated from amplification of reference gene primers within the assay. To quantify the absolute abundance of each unique TCRbeta CDR3 rearrangement, sequence reads were collapsed and filtered. For each sample, productive Simpson clonality was calculated by taking the square root of Simpson's diversity index across productive rearrangements. TCRdb's version of the immuneACCESS table is confined to in-frame rearrangements and falls short of the full clone set. An unresolved V gene accounts for under half of the shortfall where checked; the remainder is of unknown origin. V and J calls and clone size are copied from that table; D and trimming were computed from the DNA. This sample gives about 240,000 clones in total; around 85% of them show up just once. The ten biggest clones cover around 9.6% of the sample.

The collaborating institutions used their own protocols to collect whole blood in K2EDTA tubes. For TCRbeta analysis, collaborator samples were shipped as frozen whole blood, as isolated PBMCs, or as DNA extracted from either sample type. CDR1 and CDR2 are drawn from the germline V gene: MDHEN, SYDVKM. There are 16 amino acids in the CDR3, from cysteine to phenylalanine inclusive. Only CDR3 DNA is held: 48 bases, read in frame from base 1. V loses 3 bases, J loses 1 base, and the germline ends lie 14 bases apart. The source of the sample is a study of blood T cell repertoires in COVID-19 (dated by TCRdb to 2018 to 2021). About the investigation overall: Samples from collaborators originated in the United States, Italy and Spain and spanned both the acute and convalescent phases of COVID-19. Where available, HLA class I and class II types were taken from metadata supplied by the sample provider and were not determined by assay-based typing. Nearly every sample came with metadata listing a de-identified subject ID, COVID-19 status, age in years and sex. A freely available public database, intended as a resource for researchers studying the immune response to SARS-CoV-2, is where the repertoires were released. Deeply sampled blood TCRbeta repertoires from subjects exposed to, actively infected with, or recovered from COVID-19 were included in the dataset. The material from the prospective study consisted of cDNA or gDNA derived from T cells, B-cell-depleted T cells, or PBMCs. Samples came from the ongoing ImmuneRACE study (first 160 participants) plus 1,254 subjects from 6 global collaborators. Findings and caveats that apply to the study as a whole: The quantity of clinical and demographic metadata differed by source and by participant and was supplied without curation.

The source material was peripheral blood. The chain is assembled from TRBV28 and TRBJ2-3; the D gene assignment is ambiguous. The TCR was taken from a woman of 80 years or more with acute or convalescent COVID-19. DNA sequence: TGTGCCAGCAGTTTTGGCCCGAGACTGGGCACAGATACGCAGTATTTT. The resulting protein is CASSFGPRLGTDTQYF. The entire variable domain, with the stretches around the CDR3 drawn from the reference TRBV28 and TRBJ2-3 proteins, is DVKVTQSSRYLVKRTGEKVFLECVQDMDHENMFWYRQDPGLGLRLIYFSYDVKMKEKGDIPEGYSVSREKKERFSLILESASTNQTSMYLCASSFGPRLGTDTQYFGPGTRLTVL.